This TCR beta chain was documented in a study of blood T cell repertoires in COVID-19. Sequenced by immunoSEQ multiplex PCR; TCRdb stores in-frame clones only, minus some. The table lists around 300,000 clones, 75% to 90% of them singletons. From germline, CDR1 is MDHEN and CDR2 SYDVKM. Trimming shortened V by 5 bases and J by 5 bases, and 12 bases separated the two germline ends. The CDR3 runs 14 residues. The origin of this receptor is a woman in her 30s with COVID-19, enrolled during active disease. The V call is TRBV28, the J call TRBJ1-4; D is uncertain. The sample taken for sequencing was peripheral blood. The CDR3 spells CASSVAGVNEKLFF. DNA for the CDR3: TGTGCCAGCAGTGTGGCGGGTGTGAATGAAAAACTGTTTTTT.